The TCR beta chain under discussion was sequenced for a study of blood T cell repertoires in COVID-19. On the study more broadly: The origin of the acute and convalescent COVID-19 samples was the United States, Italy and Spain. From T cells, B-cell-depleted T cells, or PBMCs came the material, which was cDNA or gDNA.

Losses at the gene ends were 3 bases for V and 4 bases for J; bases not matched to a gene: 9. CDR1 SGHDT and CDR2 YYEEEE come from the germline V gene. This CDR3 contains 16 residues. Source study methods: Cell counts per sample came from amplifying reference gene primers. TCRdb keeps only in-frame clones here, not all; method: immunoSEQ multiplex PCR. V, J and clone size reflect that table, while D and trimming were determined from the DNA. The table lists hundreds of thousands of clones, 89% of them singletons, with roughly 1.2% in the top ten. This receptor was obtained from a man aged 40-50 years with acute or convalescent COVID-19. Sequenced material: peripheral blood. V usage is TRBV5-6 and J usage is TRBJ2-1, with 8 bases aligning to TRBD2. The CDR3 region has the DNA TGTGCCAGCAGCTCGGCCTTCCGACTAGCGTACAATGAGCAGTTCTTC. Its protein product is CASSSAFRLAYNEQFF.